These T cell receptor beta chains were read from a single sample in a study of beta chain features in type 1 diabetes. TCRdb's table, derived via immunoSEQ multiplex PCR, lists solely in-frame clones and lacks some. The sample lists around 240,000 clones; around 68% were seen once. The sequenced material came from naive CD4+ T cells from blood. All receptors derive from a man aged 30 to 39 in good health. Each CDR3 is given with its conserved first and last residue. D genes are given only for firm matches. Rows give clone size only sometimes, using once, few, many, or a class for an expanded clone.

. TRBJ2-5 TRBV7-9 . TGTGCCAGCAGCTTTAGTCAAGAGACCCAGTACTTC CASSFSQETQYF
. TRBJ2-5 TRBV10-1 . TGCGCCAGCAGAGCTAGGAGGGAGACCCAGTACTTC CASRARRETQYF
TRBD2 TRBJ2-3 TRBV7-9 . TGTGCCAGCAGCTTAGTGGCGGGGGTCAAAGATACGCAGTATTTT CASSLVAGVKDTQYF
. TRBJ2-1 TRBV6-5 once TGTGCCAGCAGTGAACTAGAGTTTTACAATGAGCAGTTCTTC CASSELEFYNEQFF
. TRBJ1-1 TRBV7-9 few TGTGCCAGCAGCTTAGAGGAGAACACTGAAGCTTTCTTT CASSLEENTEAFF
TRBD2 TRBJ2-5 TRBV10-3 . TGTGCCATCAGGGGAGGGCTGGAGACCCAGTACTTC CAIRGGLETQYF
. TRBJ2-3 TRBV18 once TGTGCCAGCTCACCTTTAGGAGATACGCAGTATTTT CASSPLGDTQYF
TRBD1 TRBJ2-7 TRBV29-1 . TGCAGCGTTGGAGGGACAGGGGGCTACGAGCAGTACTTC CSVGGTGGYEQYF
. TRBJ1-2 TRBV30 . TGTGCCTGGTGCTCAGGGGCCACCTGTGATGGCTACACCTTC CAWCSGATCDGYTF
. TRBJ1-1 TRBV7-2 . TGTGCCAGCAGCCTAAAGAGTGGCACTGAAGCTTTCTTT CASSLKSGTEAFF
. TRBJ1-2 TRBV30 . TGTGCCTGGAGCCTAGAGACAAGGTCGTATGGCTACACCTTC CAWSLETRSYGYTF
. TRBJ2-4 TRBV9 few TGTGCCAGCAGCGTTCCCACCGCAGACATTCAGTACTTC CASSVPTADIQYF
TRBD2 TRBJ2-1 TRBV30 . TGTGCCTGGAGTCAGACTAGCGGAGGGGGCAAGCGGGAGTTCTTC CAWSQTSGGGKREFF
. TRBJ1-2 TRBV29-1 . TGCAGCGTTGAAGGAAGGGGGGCCTATGGCTACACCTTC CSVEGRGAYGYTF
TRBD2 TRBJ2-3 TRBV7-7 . TGTGCCAGCAGCTTGAGCAGCGGGGCAGATACGCAGTATTTT CASSLSSGADTQYF
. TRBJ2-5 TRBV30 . TGTGCCTGGGGGACCGGAATGCGGGAGACCCAGTACTTC CAWGTGMRETQYF
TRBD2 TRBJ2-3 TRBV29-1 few TGCAGCGTTGTCCGGCTAGCGGGAGCGGCGGATACGCAGTATTTT CSVVRLAGAADTQYF
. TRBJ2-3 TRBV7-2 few TGTGCCAGCAGCTTAACTCCCACAGATACGCAGTATTTT CASSLTPTDTQYF
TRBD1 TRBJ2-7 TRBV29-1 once TGCAGCGTGAGGACAGGGCGGGTCAGCTACGAGCAGTACTTC CSVRTGRVSYEQYF
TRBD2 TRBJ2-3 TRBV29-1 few TGCAGCGTCGAGGGGGCTAGCGGGAGGGACACAGATACGCAGTATTTT CSVEGASGRDTDTQYF
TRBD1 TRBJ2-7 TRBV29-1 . TGCAGCGCGAGGGCGGAACAGGGGCCGTACGAGCAGTACTTC CSARAEQGPYEQYF
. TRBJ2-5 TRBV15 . TGTGCCACCAGCCCGGGGGCCCGGGAGACCCAGTACTTC CATSPGARETQYF
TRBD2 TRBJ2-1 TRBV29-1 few TGCAGCGTCTACCTAAAGGCTAGCGGATACAATGAGCAGTTCTTC CSVYLKASGYNEQFF
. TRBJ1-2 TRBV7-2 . TGTGCCAGCAGCTTCCAAGAGGGGTATGGCTACACCTTC CASSFQEGYGYTF
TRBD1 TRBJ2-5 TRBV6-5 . TGTGCCAGCCGAGGACAGGACGGCCAAGAGACCCAGTACTTC CASRGQDGQETQYF
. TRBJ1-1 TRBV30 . TGTGCCTGGAGTAAGGCAGCGAACACTGAAGCTTTCTTT CAWSKAANTEAFF